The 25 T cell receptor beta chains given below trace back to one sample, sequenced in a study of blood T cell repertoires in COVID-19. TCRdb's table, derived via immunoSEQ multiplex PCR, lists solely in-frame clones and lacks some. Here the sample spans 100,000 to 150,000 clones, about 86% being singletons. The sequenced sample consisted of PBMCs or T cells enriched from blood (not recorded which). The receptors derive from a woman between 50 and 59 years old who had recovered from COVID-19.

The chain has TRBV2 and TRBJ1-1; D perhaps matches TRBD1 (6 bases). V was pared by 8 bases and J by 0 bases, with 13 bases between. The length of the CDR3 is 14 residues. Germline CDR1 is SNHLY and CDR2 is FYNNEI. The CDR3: CASWAGAVNTEAFF. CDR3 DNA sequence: TGTGCCAGCTGGGCGGGGGCTGTGAACACTGAAGCTTTCTTT.

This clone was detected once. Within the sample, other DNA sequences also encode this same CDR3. The CDR3 sequence: CASSPKRGLSYEQYF. CDR3 nucleotide sequence: TGTGCCAGCAGCCCAAAACGGGGATTATCCTACGAGCAGTACTTC. The chain links TRBV3-1 (or the pseudogene TRBV3-2) to TRBJ2-7, with TRBD2 as a possible D gene (5 bases). The V end was cut by 4 bases, the J end by 1 base, with 14 bases between. The V gene's germline CDR1 is LGHDT and CDR2 YNNKEL (reference sequence). The CDR3 runs to 15 residues.

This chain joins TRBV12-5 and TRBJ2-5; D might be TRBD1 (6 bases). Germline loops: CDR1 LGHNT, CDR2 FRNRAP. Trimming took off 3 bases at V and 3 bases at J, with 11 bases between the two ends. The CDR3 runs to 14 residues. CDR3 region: CASGLLWTEETQYF. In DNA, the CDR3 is TGTGCTAGTGGTTTACTGTGGACAGAAGAGACCCAGTACTTC.

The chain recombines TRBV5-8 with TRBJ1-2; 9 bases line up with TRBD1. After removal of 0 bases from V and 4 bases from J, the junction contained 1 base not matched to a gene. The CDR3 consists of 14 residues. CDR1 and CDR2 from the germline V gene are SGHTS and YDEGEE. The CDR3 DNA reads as TGTGCCAGCAGCTTGGGACAGGGGGGCTATGGCTACACCTTC. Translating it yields CASSLGQGGYGYTF.

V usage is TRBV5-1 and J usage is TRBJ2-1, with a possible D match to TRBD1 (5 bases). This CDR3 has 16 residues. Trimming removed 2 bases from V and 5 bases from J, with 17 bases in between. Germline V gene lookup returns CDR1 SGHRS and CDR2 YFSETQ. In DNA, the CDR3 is TGCGCCAGCAGCTTAAGGACACCCAGTTCGCACAATGAGCAGTTCTTC. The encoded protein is CASSLRTPSSHNEQFF. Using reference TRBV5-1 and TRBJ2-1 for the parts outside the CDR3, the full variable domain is KAGVTQTPRYLIKTRGQQVTLSCSPISGHRSVSWYQQTPGQGLQFLFEYFSETQRNKGNFPGRFSGRQFSNSRSEMNVSTLELGDSALYLCASSLRTPSSHNEQFFGPGTRLTVL.

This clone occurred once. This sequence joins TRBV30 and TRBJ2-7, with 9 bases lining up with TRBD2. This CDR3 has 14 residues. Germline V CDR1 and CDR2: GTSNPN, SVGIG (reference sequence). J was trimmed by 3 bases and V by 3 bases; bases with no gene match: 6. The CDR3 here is CAWSRGLANYEQYF. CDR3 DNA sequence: TGTGCCTGGAGCCGGGGACTAGCAAACTACGAGCAGTACTTC.

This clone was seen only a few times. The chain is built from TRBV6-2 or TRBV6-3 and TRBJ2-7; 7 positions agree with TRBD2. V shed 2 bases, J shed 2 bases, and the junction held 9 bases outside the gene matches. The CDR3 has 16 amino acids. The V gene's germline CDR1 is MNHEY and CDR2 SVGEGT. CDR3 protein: CASSYPPWEGTYEQYF. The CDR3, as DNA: TGTGCCAGCAGTTACCCCCCCTGGGAGGGAACCTACGAGCAGTACTTC.

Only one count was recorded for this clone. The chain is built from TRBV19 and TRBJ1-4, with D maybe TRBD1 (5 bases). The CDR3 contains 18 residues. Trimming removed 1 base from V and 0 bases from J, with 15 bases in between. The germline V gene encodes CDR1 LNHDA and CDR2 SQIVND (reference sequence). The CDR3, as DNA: TGTGCCAGTAGTATAGGGGCAACCAGGGAGGCAACTAATGAAAAACTGTTTTTT. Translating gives CASSIGATREATNEKLFF.

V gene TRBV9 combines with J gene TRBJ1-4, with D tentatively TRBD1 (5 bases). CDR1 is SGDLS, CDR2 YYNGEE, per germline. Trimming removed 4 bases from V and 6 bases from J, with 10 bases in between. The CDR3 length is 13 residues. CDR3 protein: CASSPGQDEKLFF. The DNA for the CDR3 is TGTGCCAGCAGCCCAGGACAAGATGAAAAACTGTTTTTT. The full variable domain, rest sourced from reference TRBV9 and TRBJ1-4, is DSGVTQTPKHLITATGQRVTLRCSPRSGDLSVYWYQQSLDQGLQFLIQYYNGEERAKGNILERFSAQQFPDLHSELNLSSLELGDSALYFCASSPGQDEKLFFGSGTQLSVL.

CDR3 in amino acids: CASSLGWASNTEAFF. The CDR3 nucleotides are TGTGCCAGCAGCTTGGGCTGGGCCTCAAACACTGAAGCTTTCTTT. The genes are TRBV5-8 and TRBJ1-1, with D unresolved. Per the germline V gene, CDR1 is SGHTS and CDR2 is YDEGEE. Trimming took off 0 bases at V and 2 bases at J, with 11 bases between the two ends. This CDR3 contains 15 residues.

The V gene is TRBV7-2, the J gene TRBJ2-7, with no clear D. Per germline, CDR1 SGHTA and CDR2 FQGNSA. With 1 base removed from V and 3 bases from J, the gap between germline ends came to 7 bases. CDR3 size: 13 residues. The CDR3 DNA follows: TGTGCCAGCAGCTTAGGCAGGCGCTACGAGCAGTACTTC. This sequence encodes CASSLGRRYEQYF.

As DNA, the CDR3 is TGTGCCAGCAGTTACCCAGGGGAAACCGGGGAGCTGTTTTTT. Its protein product is CASSYPGETGELFF. The J gene is TRBJ2-2, the V gene TRBV6-5, with TRBD1 as a possible D gene (6 bases). This CDR3 contains 14 residues. The V gene's germline CDR1 is MNHEY and CDR2 SVGAGI. V was shortened by 2 bases and J by 5 bases, with 9 bases between the two germline ends.

The CDR3 here is CASSTPGTVSNQPQHF. The CDR3 DNA reads as TGTGCCAGCAGCACCCCCGGGACAGTGAGCAATCAGCCCCAGCATTTT. The V gene is TRBV21-1, the J gene TRBJ1-5; the table gives TRBD1 as D, unverified against the DNA. TRBV21-1 is a pseudogene. The CDR3 covers 16 residues.

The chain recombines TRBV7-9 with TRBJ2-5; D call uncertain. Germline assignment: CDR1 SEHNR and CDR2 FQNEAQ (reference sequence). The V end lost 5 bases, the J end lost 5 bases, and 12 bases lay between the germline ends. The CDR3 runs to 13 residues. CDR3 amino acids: CASSPGPVETQYF. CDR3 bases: TGTGCCAGCAGCCCAGGCCCCGTGGAGACCCAGTACTTC.

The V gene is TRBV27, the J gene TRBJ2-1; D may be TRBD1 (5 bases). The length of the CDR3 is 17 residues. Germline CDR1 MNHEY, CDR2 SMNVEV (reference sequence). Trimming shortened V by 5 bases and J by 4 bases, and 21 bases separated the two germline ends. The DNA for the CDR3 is TGTGCCAGCAGTGCCTTAAGGGGATGGGGCCTATACAATGAGCAGTTCTTC. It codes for CASSALRGWGLYNEQFF.

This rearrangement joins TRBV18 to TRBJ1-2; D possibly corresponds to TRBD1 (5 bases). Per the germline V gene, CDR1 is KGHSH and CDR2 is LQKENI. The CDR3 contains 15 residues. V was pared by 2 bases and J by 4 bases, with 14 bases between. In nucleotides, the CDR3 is TGTGCCAGCTCACCAGCAATGACAGAATCCTATGGCTACACCTTC. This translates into CASSPAMTESYGYTF.

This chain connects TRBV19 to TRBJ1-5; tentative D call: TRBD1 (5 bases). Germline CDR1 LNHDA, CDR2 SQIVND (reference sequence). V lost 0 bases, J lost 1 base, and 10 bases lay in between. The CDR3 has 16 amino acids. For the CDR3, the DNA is TGTGCCAGTAGTATAGATGGGGGGGGGAGCAATCAGCCCCAGCATTTT. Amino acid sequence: CASSIDGGGSNQPQHF.

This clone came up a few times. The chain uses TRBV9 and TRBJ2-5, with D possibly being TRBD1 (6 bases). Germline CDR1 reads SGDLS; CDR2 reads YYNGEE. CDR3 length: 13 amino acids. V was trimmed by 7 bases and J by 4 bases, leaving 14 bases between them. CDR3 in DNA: TGTGCCAGCGGTCAGGGGTGGGGAGAGACCCAGTACTTC. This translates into CASGQGWGETQYF.

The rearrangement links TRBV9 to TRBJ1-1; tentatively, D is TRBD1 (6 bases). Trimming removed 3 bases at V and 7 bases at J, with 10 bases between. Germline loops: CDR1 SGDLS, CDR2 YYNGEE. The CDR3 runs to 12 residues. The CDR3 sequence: CASSGGQLEAFF. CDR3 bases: TGTGCCAGCAGCGGAGGACAGCTTGAAGCTTTCTTT.

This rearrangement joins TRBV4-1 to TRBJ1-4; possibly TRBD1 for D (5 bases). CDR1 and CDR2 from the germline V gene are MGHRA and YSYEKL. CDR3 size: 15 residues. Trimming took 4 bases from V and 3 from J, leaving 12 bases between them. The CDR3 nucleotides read TGCGCCAGCAGCCCCGACAGAGTCGCTAATGAAAAACTGTTTTTT. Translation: CASSPDRVANEKLFF.

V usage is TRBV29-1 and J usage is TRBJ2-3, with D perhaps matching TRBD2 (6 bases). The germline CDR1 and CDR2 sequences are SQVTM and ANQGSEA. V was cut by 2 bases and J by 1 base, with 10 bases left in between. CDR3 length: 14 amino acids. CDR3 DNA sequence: TGCAGCGTTGAACCGGGGGAAGGCACAGATACGCAGTATTTT. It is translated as CSVEPGEGTDTQYF.

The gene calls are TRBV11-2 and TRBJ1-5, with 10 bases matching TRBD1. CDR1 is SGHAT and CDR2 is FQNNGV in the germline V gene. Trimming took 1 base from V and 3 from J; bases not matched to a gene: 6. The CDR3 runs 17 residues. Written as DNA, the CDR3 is TGTGCCAGCAGCTTAGCAGGACAGGGGGGCCTCAATCAGCCCCAGCATTTT. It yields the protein CASSLAGQGGLNQPQHF.

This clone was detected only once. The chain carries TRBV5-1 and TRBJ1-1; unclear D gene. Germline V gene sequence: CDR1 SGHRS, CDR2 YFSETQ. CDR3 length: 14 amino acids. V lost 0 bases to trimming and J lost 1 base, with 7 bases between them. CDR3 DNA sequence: TGCGCCAGCAGCTTGGAAAGGAGGAACACTGAAGCTTTCTTT. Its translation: CASSLERRNTEAFF.

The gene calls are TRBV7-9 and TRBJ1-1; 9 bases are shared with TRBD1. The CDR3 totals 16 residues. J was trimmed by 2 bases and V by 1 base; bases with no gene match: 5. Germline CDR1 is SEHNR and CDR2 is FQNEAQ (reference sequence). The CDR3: CASSLDGTGTNTEAFF. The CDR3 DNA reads TGTGCCAGCAGCTTAGACGGGACAGGGACCAACACTGAAGCTTTCTTT.

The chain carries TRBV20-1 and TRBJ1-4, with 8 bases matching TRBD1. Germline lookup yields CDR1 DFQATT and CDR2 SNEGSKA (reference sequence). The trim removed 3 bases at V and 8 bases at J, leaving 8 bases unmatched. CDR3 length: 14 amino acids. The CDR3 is CSASQGAGGEKLFF. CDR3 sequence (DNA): TGCAGTGCTAGTCAGGGGGCTGGGGGGGAAAAACTGTTTTTT.